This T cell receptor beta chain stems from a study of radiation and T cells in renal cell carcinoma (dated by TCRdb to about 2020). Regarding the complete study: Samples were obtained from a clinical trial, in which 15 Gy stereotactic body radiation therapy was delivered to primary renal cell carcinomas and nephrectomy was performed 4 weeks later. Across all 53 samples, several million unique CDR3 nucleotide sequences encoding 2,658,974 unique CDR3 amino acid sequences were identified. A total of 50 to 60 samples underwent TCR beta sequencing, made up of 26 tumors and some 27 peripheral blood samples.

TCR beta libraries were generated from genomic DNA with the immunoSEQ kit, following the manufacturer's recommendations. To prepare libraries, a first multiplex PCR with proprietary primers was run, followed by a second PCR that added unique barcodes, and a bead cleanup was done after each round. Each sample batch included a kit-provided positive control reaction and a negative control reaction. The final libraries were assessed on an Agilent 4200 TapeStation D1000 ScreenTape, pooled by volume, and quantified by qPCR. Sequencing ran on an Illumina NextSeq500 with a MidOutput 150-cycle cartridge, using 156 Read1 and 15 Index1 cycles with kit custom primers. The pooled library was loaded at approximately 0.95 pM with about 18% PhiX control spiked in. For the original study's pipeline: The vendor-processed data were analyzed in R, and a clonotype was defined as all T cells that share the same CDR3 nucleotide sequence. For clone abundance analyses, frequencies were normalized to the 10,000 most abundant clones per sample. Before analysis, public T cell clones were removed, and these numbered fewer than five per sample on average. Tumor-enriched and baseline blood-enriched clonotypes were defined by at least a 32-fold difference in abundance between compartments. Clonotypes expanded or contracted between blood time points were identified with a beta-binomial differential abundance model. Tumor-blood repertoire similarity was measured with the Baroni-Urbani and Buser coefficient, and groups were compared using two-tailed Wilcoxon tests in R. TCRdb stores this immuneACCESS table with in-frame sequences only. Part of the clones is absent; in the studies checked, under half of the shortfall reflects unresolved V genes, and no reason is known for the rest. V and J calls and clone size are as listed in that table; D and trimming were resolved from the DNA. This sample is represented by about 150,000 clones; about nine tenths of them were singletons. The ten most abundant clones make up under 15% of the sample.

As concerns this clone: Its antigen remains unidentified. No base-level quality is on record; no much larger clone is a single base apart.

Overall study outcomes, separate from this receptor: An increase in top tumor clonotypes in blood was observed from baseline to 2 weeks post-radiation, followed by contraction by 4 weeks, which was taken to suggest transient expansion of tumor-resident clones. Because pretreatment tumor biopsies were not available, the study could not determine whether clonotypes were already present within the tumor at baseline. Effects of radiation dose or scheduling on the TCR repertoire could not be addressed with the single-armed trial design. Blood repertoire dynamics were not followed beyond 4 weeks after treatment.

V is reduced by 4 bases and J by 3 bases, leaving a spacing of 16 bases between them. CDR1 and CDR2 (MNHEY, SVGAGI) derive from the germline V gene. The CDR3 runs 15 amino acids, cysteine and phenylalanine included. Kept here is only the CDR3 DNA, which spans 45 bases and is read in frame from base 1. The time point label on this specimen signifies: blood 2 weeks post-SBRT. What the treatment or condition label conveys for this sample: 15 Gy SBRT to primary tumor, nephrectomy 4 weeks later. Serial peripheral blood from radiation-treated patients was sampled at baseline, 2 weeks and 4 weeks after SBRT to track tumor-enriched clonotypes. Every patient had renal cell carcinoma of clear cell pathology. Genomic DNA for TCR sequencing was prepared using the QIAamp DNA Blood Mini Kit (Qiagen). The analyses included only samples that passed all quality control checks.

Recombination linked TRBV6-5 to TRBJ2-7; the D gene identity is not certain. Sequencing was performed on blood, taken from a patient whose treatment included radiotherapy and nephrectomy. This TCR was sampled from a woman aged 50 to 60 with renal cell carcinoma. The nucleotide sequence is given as TGTGCCAGCAGTTCGGGCAGTCCGGGCATCTACGAGCAGTACTTC. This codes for CASSSGSPGIYEQYF.